Shown below are 18 T cell receptor beta chains from a single sample sequenced in a study of blood T cell repertoires in COVID-19. The table came from immunoSEQ multiplex PCR; TCRdb's copy has only in-frame clones and leaves some out. The sample includes fewer than 200,000 clones, roughly 85% of them seen just once. The material sequenced was PBMCs or T cells enriched from blood (not recorded which). Receptors were obtained from a woman aged 65 to 85 in a cohort exposed to, infected with or recovered from COVID-19 (not recorded which).

CDR3 sequence: CASSPREGDEQFF. CDR3 bases: TGTGCCAGCTCACCACGGGAGGGCGATGAGCAGTTCTTC. The chain has TRBV18 and TRBJ2-1, with 7 bases that match TRBD2. The CDR3 loop spans 13 amino acids. The junction had 2 bases not matched to a gene; V was cut back by 1 base and J by 8 bases. In germline, CDR1 is KGHSH, CDR2 LQKENI.

The J gene is TRBJ2-5, the V gene TRBV18; 10 bases are shared with TRBD1. The CDR3 has 17 amino acids. Germline values: CDR1 KGHSH, CDR2 LQKENI. J lost 5 bases, V lost 3 bases, and 12 bases had no gene match. The CDR3 spells CASSPRQGALDRETQYF. CDR3 in DNA: TGTGCCAGCTCACCCCGACAGGGGGCTCTAGATAGGGAGACCCAGTACTTC. The complete variable domain, with remaining parts taken from reference TRBV18 and TRBJ2-5, reads NAGVMQNPRHLVRRRGQEARLRCSPMKGHSHVYWYRQLPEEGLKFMVYLQKENIIDESGMPKERFSAEFPKEGPSILRIQQVVRGDSAAYFCASSPRQGALDRETQYFGPGTRLLVL.

The gene calls are TRBV10-3 and TRBJ2-3; D is perhaps TRBD1 (6 bases). CDR1 and CDR2 (germline): ENHRY, SYGVKD. Trimming pared 9 bases from V and 5 bases from J, leaving 12 bases between. This CDR3 has 12 residues. CDR3 nucleotide sequence: TGTGCCATTACAGGGAGTAGAGATACGCAGTATTTT. This encodes CAITGSRDTQYF.

This chain uses TRBV29-1 with TRBJ1-1; 7 nucleotides align to TRBD1. With V trimmed by 4 bases and J by 1 base, 6 bases remained unmatched. Germline V gives CDR1 SQVTM, CDR2 ANQGSEA. The CDR3 spans 14 residues. CDR3 sequence (DNA): TGCAGCGTTGGGAGACAGGGTTCGAACACTGAAGCTTTCTTT. Its translation is CSVGRQGSNTEAFF.

The chain carries TRBV2 and TRBJ1-2; 9 positions match TRBD1. The CDR3 is made up of 13 amino acids. The V and J ends lost 5 bases and 5 bases, in that order; junction bases with no gene match: 3. Germline CDR1 SNHLY, CDR2 FYNNEI. This chain's CDR3 is CASSRGTGYGYTF. CDR3 nucleotide sequence: TGTGCCAGCAGTAGAGGGACAGGGTATGGCTACACCTTC.

The chain carries TRBV5-4 and TRBJ2-1; 7 nucleotides match TRBD2. Per the germline V gene, CDR1 is SGHNT and CDR2 is YYREEE (reference sequence). J gave up 4 bases and V 1 base, and 5 bases lay outside the gene matches. The CDR3 totals 15 residues. The CDR3 region has the DNA TGTGCCAGCAGCTTGATGCTAGCGGAATACAATGAGCAGTTCTTC. It specifies CASSLMLAEYNEQFF.

This chain joins TRBV7-2 and TRBJ1-1; D perhaps matches TRBD1 (5 bases). The V gene's germline CDR1 is SGHTA and CDR2 FQGNSA. Between the trimmed V and J ends, which lost 5 bases and 10 bases, there was a span of 17 bases. The CDR3 has 13 amino acids. CDR3 in amino acids: CASSPTNQGPAFF. CDR3 nucleotides: TGTGCCAGCAGCCCAACCAATCAGGGCCCAGCTTTCTTT.

This clone has more than one count but fewer than ten. This chain links TRBV29-1 with TRBJ2-1; tentatively, D is TRBD1 (6 bases). Germline V lookup: CDR1 SQVTM, CDR2 ANQGSEA. V lost 2 bases to trimming and J lost 4 bases, with 12 bases between them. This CDR3 comprises 14 residues. In DNA, the CDR3 is TGCAGCGTTGAATACAGGGCTGGATACAATGAGCAGTTCTTC. The encoded protein is CSVEYRAGYNEQFF.

A single count supports this clone. The same CDR3 is also encoded by other DNA sequences in this sample. The rearrangement links TRBV27 to TRBJ1-2, with TRBD1 identical over 7 bases. J gave up 8 bases and V 4 bases, and 4 bases lay outside the gene matches. In germline, CDR1 is MNHEY, CDR2 SMNVEV (reference sequence). The CDR3 extends over 12 amino acids. The CDR3 loop reads CASSSQGSGYTF. The DNA of the CDR3 is TGTGCCAGCAGTTCACAGGGGAGCGGCTACACCTTC.

The CDR3, as DNA: TGCGCCAGCAGCCTGACACCGGGGAGTGGCACAGATACGCAGTATTTT. Translated: CASSLTPGSGTDTQYF. The chain couples TRBV5-1 to TRBJ2-3; tentatively, D is TRBD2 (5 bases). With 4 bases removed from V and 1 base from J, the gap between germline ends came to 16 bases. CDR3 length equals 16 residues. Germline values: CDR1 SGHRS, CDR2 YFSETQ.

This clone was detected only a few times. The CDR3 sequence is CASSSHRGTSQGGSPLHF. In DNA form, the CDR3 reads TGTGCCAGCAGCAGCCACAGGGGTACTTCGCAGGGGGGTTCACCCCTCCACTTT. The chain uses TRBV21-1 and TRBJ1-6; no check of the table's D call, TRBD1, against the DNA was made. TRBV21-1 is a pseudogene segment. The CDR3 spans 18 residues.

V is TRBV7-3 and J is TRBJ1-6, with TRBD1 identical over 7 bases. Germline CDR1 and CDR2: SGHTA and FQGTGA. This CDR3 has 14 amino acids. V lost 4 bases and J lost 7; bases outside the gene matches: 4. Here the CDR3 DNA reads TGTGCCAGCAGCTCAGGGGGTGCAAATTCACCCCTCCACTTT. It yields the protein CASSSGGANSPLHF. Full variable domain (remainder filled in from reference TRBV7-3 and TRBJ1-6): GAGVSQTPSNKVTEKGKYVELRCDPISGHTALYWYRQSLGQGPEFLIYFQGTGAADDSGLPNDRFFAVRPEGSVSTLKIQRTERGDSAVYLCASSSGGANSPLHFGNGTRLTVT.

The V and J genes are TRBV6-6 and TRBJ1-1; D ambiguous. Germline values: CDR1 MNHNY, CDR2 SVGAGI (reference sequence). The CDR3 length is 14 residues. V dropped 2 bases and J dropped 2 bases, with 9 bases sitting between them. CDR3 region: CASSYEGYNTEAFF. The CDR3, as DNA: TGTGCCAGCAGTTACGAGGGTTACAACACTGAAGCTTTCTTT.

This clone was counted a few times. The genes are TRBV7-3 and TRBJ2-1, with TRBD2 matching 7 bases. Trimming took 5 bases from V and 2 from J; bases not matched to a gene: 3. The CDR3 runs to 14 residues. The V gene's germline CDR1 is SGHTA and CDR2 FQGTGA. The CDR3 DNA follows: TGTGCCAGCAGCCCAGGACTAGCCTACAATGAGCAGTTCTTC. Translation: CASSPGLAYNEQFF.

V is TRBV18 and J is TRBJ2-1; D remains ambiguous. The germline gives CDR1 KGHSH, CDR2 LQKENI. The CDR3 covers 12 residues. The V and J ends lost 2 bases and 11 bases respectively, with 10 bases between them. CDR3 nucleotide sequence: TGTGCCAGCTCACCATCGACAACCCAGCAGTTCTTC. Encoded protein: CASSPSTTQQFF.

The chain links TRBV5-6 to TRBJ2-3; D may be TRBD1 (7 bases). Germline V gene data show CDR1 as SGHDT and CDR2 as YYEEEE. The CDR3 length is 15 residues. Deletions cut 1 base from V and 1 base from J, with 10 bases between. The CDR3 is CASSLWRGRTDTQYF. For the CDR3, the DNA is TGTGCCAGCAGCTTGTGGAGGGGGCGCACAGATACGCAGTATTTT.

This clone was seen once. The chain is built from TRBV5-4 and TRBJ2-1, with 8 bases fitting TRBD2. The CDR3 is 20 residues long. V shed 2 bases and J 0 bases; nucleotides not matched to a gene: 16. CDR1 and CDR2 from the germline V gene are SGHNT and YYREEE (reference sequence). This CDR3 reads CASSFGLMASGLSSYNEQFF. Written as DNA, the CDR3 is TGTGCCAGCAGCTTTGGGCTAATGGCTAGCGGGTTAAGCTCCTACAATGAGCAGTTCTTC.

The CDR3 is CASSQGQGPNEKLFF. The CDR3 DNA follows: TGCGCCAGCAGCCAGGGACAGGGACCTAATGAAAAACTGTTTTTT. The chain combines TRBV4-3 with TRBJ1-4; 9 nucleotides agree with TRBD1. V lost 3 bases and J lost 3; bases outside the gene matches: 2. Per germline, CDR1 LGHNA and CDR2 YSLEER. The CDR3 length is 15 residues.